This is a list of T cell receptor beta chains from one sample in a study of blood T cell repertoires in COVID-19. Produced via immunoSEQ multiplex PCR; TCRdb's table is partial and in-frame only. The sample has 450,000 or so clones, about 88% seen once. Sequencing was carried out using peripheral blood. The origin of the receptors is a woman aged 40 to 55 with COVID-19, enrolled during active disease. CDR3s include the opening cysteine and the closing phenylalanine or tryptophan. A D gene is named only where the DNA matches it firmly. Clone size appears in some rows only: once, few, many, or a class for an expanded clone.

v_call	d_call	clone_size	j_call	cdr3_nt	cdr3_aa
TRBV4-3	-	-	TRBJ2-7	TGCGCCAGCAGCCAAAGTACAGGGAGAGACGAGCAGTACTTC	CASSQSTGRDEQYF
TRBV6-2/TRBV6-3	TRBD1	few	TRBJ1-5	TGTGCCAGCAGTTACTCTGGCAGGGGGCCGAATCAGCCCCAGCATTTT	CASSYSGRGPNQPQHF
TRBV10-3	TRBD1	-	TRBJ1-4	TGTGCCATCAGGGGGACAGGAACTAATGAAAAACTGTTTTTT	CAIRGTGTNEKLFF
TRBV9	TRBD2	-	TRBJ2-7	TGTGCCAGCAGCCCCCTGGGGATAGCGGGCCCCTACGAGCAGTACTTC	CASSPLGIAGPYEQYF
TRBV24-1	-	-	TRBJ2-2	TGTGCCACCAGTGACCCGCGAGGAGAGAACACCGGGGAGCTGTTTTTT	CATSDPRGENTGELFF
TRBV11-2	-	-	TRBJ1-1	TGTGCCAGCAGCCCAGGATGGGTGGCCACTGAAGCTTTCTTT	CASSPGWVATEAFF
TRBV5-4	TRBD2	-	TRBJ2-3	TGTGCCAGCAGCTTAGAGACTAGCACAAGCGCAGATACGCAGTATTTT	CASSLETSTSADTQYF
TRBV11-2	-	few	TRBJ2-1	TGTGCCAGCGGGAGCCTCTACAATGAGCAGTTCTTC	CASGSLYNEQFF
TRBV27	TRBD2	-	TRBJ2-7	TGTGCCAGCAGTTCAATAACCCCTATACTAGCGGATAAGGCCTACGAGCAGTACTTC	CASSSITPILADKAYEQYF
TRBV6-4	-	-	TRBJ2-1	TGTGCCAGCAGCCCTAGCCCAGACTCCTACAATGAGCAGTTCTTC	CASSPSPDSYNEQFF
TRBV28	-	-	TRBJ2-2	TGTGCCAGCAGTTTGGCCACCGGGGAGCTGTTTTTT	CASSLATGELFF
TRBV28	-	-	TRBJ1-5	TGTGCCAGCAGTTTATTCCCCCGGGGGGGCCAGCCCCAGCATTTT	CASSLFPRGGQPQHF
TRBV6-1	-	once	TRBJ1-4	TGTGCCAGCAGTGAAAGTGGACACCGACAAGCCGCAACTAATGAAAAACTGTTTTTT	CASSESGHRQAATNEKLFF
TRBV3-1/TRBV3-2	-	-	TRBJ1-1	TGTGCCAGCAGCCAAGTACAGAACACTGAAGCTTTCTTT	CASSQVQNTEAFF
TRBV5-1	TRBD1	-	TRBJ2-7	TGCGCCAGCAGCTTGGGCCCGGGACAGGGCTACGAGCAGTACTTC	CASSLGPGQGYEQYF
TRBV27	TRBD1	-	TRBJ1-1	TGTGCCAGCACCTCCTCGGGAGGACAGGGGATTTGGAACACTGAAGCTTTCTTT	CASTSSGGQGIWNTEAFF
TRBV7-9	TRBD1	-	TRBJ1-6	TGTGCCAGCAGTCGACAGGGCAGCTCCTATAATTCACCCCTCCACTTT	CASSRQGSSYNSPLHF
TRBV5-6	TRBD1	-	TRBJ1-6	TGTGCCAGCAGCGTGGACAGGAGCTCCTATAATTCACCCCTCCACTTT	CASSVDRSSYNSPLHF
TRBV7-6	-	-	TRBJ2-3	TGTGCCAGCAGCTTTTTCACCCAGGGCTCACTAGATACGCAGTATTTT	CASSFFTQGSLDTQYF
TRBV7-2	TRBD1	-	TRBJ1-4	TGTGCCAGCAGCGTCAGCAGGGCAGGGGGGAGGGAAAAACTGTTTTTT	CASSVSRAGGREKLFF
TRBV3-1/TRBV3-2	-	-	TRBJ1-1	TGTGCCAGCATTTCGAGGGAGAACACTGAAGCTTTCTTT	CASISRENTEAFF
TRBV10-3	TRBD1	-	TRBJ1-1	TGTGCCATCAGTGAGTCGGGGACAGGGGGGAACACTGAAGCTTTCTTT	CAISESGTGGNTEAFF
TRBV28	-	-	TRBJ1-1	TGTGCCAGCCATCTGAATGGAGGGCGGAACACTGAAGCTTTCTTT	CASHLNGGRNTEAFF
TRBV9	TRBD1	-	TRBJ2-3	TGTGCCAGCAGCCCGACTTGGACAGGGAGCACAGATACGCAGTATTTT	CASSPTWTGSTDTQYF
TRBV7-9	-	-	TRBJ1-1	TGTGCCAGCAGCCAAGGAGGTGAGGCTTTCTTT	CASSQGGEAFF
TRBV18	-	once	TRBJ1-5	TGTGCCAGCTCACTGCCAGGGGGCAATCAGCCCCAGCATTTT	CASSLPGGNQPQHF
TRBV5-1	TRBD1	once	TRBJ2-7	TGCGCCAGCAGCGAGGTTACAGGGGGGAAGTACGAGCAGTACTTC	CASSEVTGGKYEQYF
TRBV7-9	TRBD2	-	TRBJ2-1	TGTGCCAGCAGCTTCGGGGGACTAGCGGGAGACTACAATGAGCAGTTCTTC	CASSFGGLAGDYNEQFF
TRBV11-2	-	-	TRBJ1-4	TGTGCCAGCAGCCCTAAATCGCTACTCCACGAGGTGTTTTTT	CASSPKSLLHEVFF
TRBV11-1	TRBD2	-	TRBJ2-7	TGTGCCAGCAGCTTAAGCGGGAGCTACGAGCAGTACTTC	CASSLSGSYEQYF
TRBV27	TRBD1	-	TRBJ2-2	TGTGCCAGCAGTATGGGGACAGGGCTGAACACCGGGGAGCTGTTTTTT	CASSMGTGLNTGELFF
TRBV7-3	-	-	TRBJ2-2	TGTGCCAGCAGCTTAACAGGAAGAGTTACAGGCCTGGCAACGAACACCGGGGAGCTGTTTTTT	CASSLTGRVTGLATNTGELFF
TRBV28	-	-	TRBJ1-1	TGTGCCAGCGTCGCAGAGAACACTGAAGCTTTCTTT	CASVAENTEAFF